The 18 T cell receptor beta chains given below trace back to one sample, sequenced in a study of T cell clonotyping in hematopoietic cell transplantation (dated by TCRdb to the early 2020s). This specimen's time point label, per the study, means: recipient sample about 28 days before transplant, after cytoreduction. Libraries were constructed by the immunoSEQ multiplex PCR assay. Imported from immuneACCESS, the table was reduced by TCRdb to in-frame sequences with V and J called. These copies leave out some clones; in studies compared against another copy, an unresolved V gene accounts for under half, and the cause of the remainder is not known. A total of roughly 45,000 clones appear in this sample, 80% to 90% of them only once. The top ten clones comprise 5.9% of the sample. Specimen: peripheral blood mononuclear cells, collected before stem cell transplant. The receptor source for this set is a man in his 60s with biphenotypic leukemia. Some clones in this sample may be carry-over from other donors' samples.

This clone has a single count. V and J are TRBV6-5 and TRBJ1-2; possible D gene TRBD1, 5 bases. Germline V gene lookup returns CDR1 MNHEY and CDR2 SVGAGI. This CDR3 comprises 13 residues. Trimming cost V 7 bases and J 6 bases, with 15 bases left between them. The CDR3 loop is CASTANRQHGYTF. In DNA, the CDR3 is TGTGCCAGCACCGCAAATCGACAGCATGGCTACACCTTC.

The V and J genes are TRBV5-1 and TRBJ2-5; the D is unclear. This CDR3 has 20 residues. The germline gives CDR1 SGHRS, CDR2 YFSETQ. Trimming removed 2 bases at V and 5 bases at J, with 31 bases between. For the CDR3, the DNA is TGCGCCAGCAGCTTACATTCCCTCTCCCCACTACTGACCACGGTGGAGACCCAGTACTTC. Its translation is CASSLHSLSPLLTTVETQYF. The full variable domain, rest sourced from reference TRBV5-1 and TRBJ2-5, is KAGVTQTPRYLIKTRGQQVTLSCSPISGHRSVSWYQQTPGQGLQFLFEYFSETQRNKGNFPGRFSGRQFSNSRSEMNVSTLELGDSALYLCASSLHSLSPLLTTVETQYFGPGTRLLVL.

CDR3 protein: CASSANVAGGELFF. DNA for the CDR3: TGTGCCAGCAGCGCCAACGTAGCTGGCGGGGAGCTGTTTTTT. The gene calls are TRBV7-3 and TRBJ2-2; D uncertain. Germline V gene data show CDR1 as SGHTA and CDR2 as FQGTGA. The CDR3 runs to 14 residues. Trimming took 5 bases from V and 7 from J, leaving 14 bases between them. The complete variable domain, with remaining parts taken from reference TRBV7-3 and TRBJ2-2, reads GAGVSQTPSNKVTEKGKYVELRCDPISGHTALYWYRQSLGQGPEFLIYFQGTGAADDSGLPNDRFFAVRPEGSVSTLKIQRTERGDSAVYLCASSANVAGGELFFGEGSRLTVL.

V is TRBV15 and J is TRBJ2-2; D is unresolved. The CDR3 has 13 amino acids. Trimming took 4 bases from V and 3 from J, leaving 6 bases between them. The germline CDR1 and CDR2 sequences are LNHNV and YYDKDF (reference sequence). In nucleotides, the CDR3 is TGTGCCACCAGCAAGGGTTACACCGGGGAGCTGTTTTTT. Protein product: CATSKGYTGELFF. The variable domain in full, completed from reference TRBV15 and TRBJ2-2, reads DAMVIQNPRYQVTQFGKPVTLSCSQTLNHNVMYWYQQKSSQAPKLLFHYYDKDFNNEADTPDNFQSRRPNTSFCFLDIRSPGLGDTAMYLCATSKGYTGELFFGEGSRLTVL.

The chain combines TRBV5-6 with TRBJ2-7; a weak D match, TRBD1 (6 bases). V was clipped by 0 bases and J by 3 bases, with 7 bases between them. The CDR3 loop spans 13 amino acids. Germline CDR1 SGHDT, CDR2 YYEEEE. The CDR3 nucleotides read TGTGCCAGCAGCTTGGCCAGGGGCTACGAGCAGTACTTC. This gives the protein CASSLARGYEQYF.

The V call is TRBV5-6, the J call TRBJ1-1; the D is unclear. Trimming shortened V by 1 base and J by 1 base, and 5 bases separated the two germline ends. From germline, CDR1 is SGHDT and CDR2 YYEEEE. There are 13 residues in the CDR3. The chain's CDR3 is CASSLMANTEAFF. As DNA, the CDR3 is TGTGCCAGCAGCTTGATGGCGAACACTGAAGCTTTCTTT.

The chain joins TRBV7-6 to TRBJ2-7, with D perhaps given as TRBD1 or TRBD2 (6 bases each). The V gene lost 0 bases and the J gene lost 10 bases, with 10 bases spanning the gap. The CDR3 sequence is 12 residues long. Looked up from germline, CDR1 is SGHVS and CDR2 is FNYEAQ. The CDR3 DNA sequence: TGTGCCAGCAGCTTAGCGTCGGGGGCCCAGTACTTC. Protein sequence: CASSLASGAQYF.

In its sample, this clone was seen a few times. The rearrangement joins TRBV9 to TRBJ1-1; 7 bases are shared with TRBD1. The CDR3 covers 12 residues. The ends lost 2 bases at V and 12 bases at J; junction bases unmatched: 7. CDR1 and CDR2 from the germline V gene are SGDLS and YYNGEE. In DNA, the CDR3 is TGTGCCAGCAGCGTCGTAGGGGGCTGGCCTTTCTTT. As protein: CASSVVGGWPFF.

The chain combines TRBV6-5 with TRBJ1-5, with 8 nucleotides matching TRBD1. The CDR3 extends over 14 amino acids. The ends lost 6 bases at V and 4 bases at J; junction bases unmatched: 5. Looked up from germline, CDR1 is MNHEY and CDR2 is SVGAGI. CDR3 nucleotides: TGTGCCAGCAGCTCGACAGGGGAAAATCAGCCCCAGCATTTT. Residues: CASSSTGENQPQHF.

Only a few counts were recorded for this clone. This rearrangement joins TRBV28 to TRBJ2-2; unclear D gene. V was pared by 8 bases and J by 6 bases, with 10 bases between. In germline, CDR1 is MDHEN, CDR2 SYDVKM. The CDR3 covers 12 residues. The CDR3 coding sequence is TGTGCCAGCCACACAATTTCCGGGGAGCTGTTTTTT. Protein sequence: CASHTISGELFF.

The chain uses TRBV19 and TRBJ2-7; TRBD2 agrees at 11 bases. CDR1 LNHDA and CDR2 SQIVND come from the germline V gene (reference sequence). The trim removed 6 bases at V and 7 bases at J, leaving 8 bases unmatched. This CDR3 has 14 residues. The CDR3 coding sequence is TGTGCCAGTAGCTGGTCTAGCGGGAGGAAAGAGCAGTACTTC. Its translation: CASSWSSGRKEQYF.

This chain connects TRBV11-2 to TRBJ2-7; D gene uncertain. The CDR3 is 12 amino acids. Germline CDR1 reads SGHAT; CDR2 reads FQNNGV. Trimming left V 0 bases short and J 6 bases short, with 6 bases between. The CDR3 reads CASSLEFSEQYF. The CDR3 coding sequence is TGTGCCAGCAGCTTAGAGTTCAGCGAGCAGTACTTC.

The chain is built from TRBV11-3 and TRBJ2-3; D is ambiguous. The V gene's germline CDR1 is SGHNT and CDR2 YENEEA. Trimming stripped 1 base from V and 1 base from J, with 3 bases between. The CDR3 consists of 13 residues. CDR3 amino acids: CASSLGRTDTQYF. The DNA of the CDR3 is TGTGCCAGCAGCTTAGGACGCACAGATACGCAGTATTTT.

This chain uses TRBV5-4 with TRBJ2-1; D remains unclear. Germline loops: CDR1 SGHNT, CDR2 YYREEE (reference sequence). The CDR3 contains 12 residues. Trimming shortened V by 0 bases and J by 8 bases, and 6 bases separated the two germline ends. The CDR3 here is CASSLANYEQFF. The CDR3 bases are TGTGCCAGCAGCTTGGCAAACTATGAGCAGTTCTTC.

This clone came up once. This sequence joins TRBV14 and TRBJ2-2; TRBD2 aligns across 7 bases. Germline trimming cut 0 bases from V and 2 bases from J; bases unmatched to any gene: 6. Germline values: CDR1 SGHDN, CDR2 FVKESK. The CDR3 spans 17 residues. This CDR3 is CASSQDVGTINTGELFF. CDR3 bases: TGTGCCAGCAGCCAAGATGTTGGGACTATTAACACCGGGGAGCTGTTTTTT.

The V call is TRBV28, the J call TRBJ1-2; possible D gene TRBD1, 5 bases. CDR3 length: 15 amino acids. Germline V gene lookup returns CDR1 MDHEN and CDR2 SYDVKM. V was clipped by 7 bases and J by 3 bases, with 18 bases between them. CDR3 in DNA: TGTGCCAGCACCTTAGGGGCCTTGCCTTACTATGGCTACACCTTC. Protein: CASTLGALPYYGYTF.

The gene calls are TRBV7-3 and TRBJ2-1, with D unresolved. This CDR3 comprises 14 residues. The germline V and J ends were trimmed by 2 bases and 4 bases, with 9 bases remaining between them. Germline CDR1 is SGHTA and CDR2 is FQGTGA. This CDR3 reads CASSLEGRYNEQFF. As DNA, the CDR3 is TGTGCCAGCAGCTTAGAAGGTCGATACAATGAGCAGTTCTTC.

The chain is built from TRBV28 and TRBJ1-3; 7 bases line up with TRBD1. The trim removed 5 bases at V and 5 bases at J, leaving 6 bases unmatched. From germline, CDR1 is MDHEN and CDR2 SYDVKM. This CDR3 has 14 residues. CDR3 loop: CASSIQGFRNTIYF. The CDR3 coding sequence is TGTGCCAGCAGTATACAGGGGTTTAGAAACACCATATATTTT.